The source of this T cell receptor (beta chain) is a study of technical replicates of blood from several donors. The J segment lost 2 bases and the V segment lost 1 base, leaving 4 bases of the junction unmatched. The V gene's germline CDR1 is MDHEN and CDR2 SYDVKM. The CDR3 spans 16 residues. Method: immunoSEQ multiplex PCR; TCRdb's copy keeps in-frame clones and lacks some. The data contain 65,000 to 95,000 clones, roughly 93% of them singletons. The specimen was T cells isolated from PBMCs. The source is a human donor in good health. This chain uses TRBV28 with TRBJ2-5, with 10 bases lining up with TRBD2. CDR3 sequence: CASSLLSSGGQETQYF. The CDR3 coding sequence is TGTGCCAGCAGTTTATTGTCTAGCGGGGGACAAGAGACCCAGTACTTC.